This record concerns one T cell receptor beta chain sequence. Its antigen is still unknown. This record comes from a study of T cell repertoires in cytomegalovirus infection. Study overall: CMV epitopes, recently identified HLA-C-restricted and well-studied HLA-B-restricted, were used.

TCRdb passed the reads through MiXCR, listing each CDR3 protein once. The sample has around 900,000 distinct CDR3 sequences, about 33% seen once. General study points: The study found HLA-C-restricted CMV-specific TCR beta clonotypes dominating the ex vivo response.

V lost 3 bases and J 0 bases, leaving 11 bases between the germline ends. There are 15 residues in the CDR3. Germline V gene lookup returns CDR1 MDHEN and CDR2 SYDVKM. J is TRBJ1-1 and V is TRBV28, with D possibly matching TRBD1 (5 bases). This TCR derives from a human donor in good health (CMV status not recorded). Some clones in this sample may be carry-over from other donors' samples. Source: cultured CD8+ T cells from PBMCs, taken from culture after CMV antigen stimulation. CDR3 nucleotide sequence: TGTGCCAGCAGTTTGACAGTAATTATGAACACTGAAGCTTTCTTT. Translated: CASSLTVIMNTEAFF.